This entry lists 15 T cell receptor beta chains sequenced from one sample in a study of identical twins. TCRdb analysed the 5' RACE reads with MiXCR anew, one entry per CDR3 protein. This sample has around 1.7 million distinct CDR3 sequences; around 33% occur once, and the top ten carry about 0.3%. Sequenced material: cord blood. These receptors were taken from a newborn girl in good health.

The table lists this clonotype with a few counts. CDR3 loop: CASSLRRGSGANVLTF. CDR3 DNA sequence: TGTGCCAGCAGCCTTAGGCGAGGCTCTGGGGCCAACGTCCTGACTTTC. The rearrangement uses TRBV11-2 and TRBJ2-6; D remains ambiguous. Germline assignment: CDR1 SGHAT and CDR2 FQNNGV. Trimming took off 5 bases at V and 0 bases at J, with 11 bases between the two ends. The CDR3 is made up of 16 amino acids. Full variable domain (missing parts from reference TRBV11-2 and TRBJ2-6): EAGVAQSPRYKIIEKRQSVAFWCNPISGHATLYWYQQILGQGPKLLIQFQNNGVVDDSQLPKDRFSAERLKGVDSTLKIQPAKLEDSAVYLCASSLRRGSGANVLTFGAGSRLTVL.

The chain is built from TRBV5-1 and TRBJ2-5; tentatively, D is TRBD2 (5 bases). The CDR3 totals 14 residues. The germline V and J ends were trimmed by 1 base and 2 bases, with 9 bases remaining between them. The germline V gene encodes CDR1 SGHRS and CDR2 YFSETQ. The CDR3 loop is CASSLTSNQETQYF. CDR3 coding DNA: TGCGCCAGCAGCTTGACTAGTAATCAAGAGACCCAGTACTTC.

The V call is TRBV20-1, the J call TRBJ2-1; possibly TRBD1 or TRBD2 for D (11 bases each). The CDR3 consists of 17 residues. The germline V and J ends were trimmed by 5 bases and 3 bases, with 23 bases remaining between them. Germline-derived CDR1 and CDR2 are DFQATT and SNEGSKA (reference sequence). CDR3 DNA: TGCAGTGCTGGCGGGACAGGGGGACTAGCGGTCTACAATGAGCAGTTCTTC. This translates into CSAGGTGGLAVYNEQFF.

This clonotype occurred a few times. The chain joins TRBV7-8 to TRBJ2-4; unclear D gene. V gave up 3 bases and J gave up 0 bases, with 9 bases separating them. Germline V gene data show CDR1 as SGHVS and CDR2 as FQNEAQ. The CDR3 has 15 residues. This CDR3 reads CASSFERIAKNIQYF. The CDR3 DNA is TGTGCCAGCAGCTTTGAACGGATAGCCAAAAACATTCAGTACTTC.

DNA of the CDR3: TGTGCCACCGAGGACGCCTTGGCCAGGGCACTCAATGAGCAGTTCTTC. This gives the protein CATEDALARALNEQFF. This chain joins TRBV7-9 and TRBJ2-1; the D gene is possibly TRBD1 (5 bases). Germline V gene lookup returns CDR1 SEHNR and CDR2 FQNEAQ (reference sequence). The ends were cut back, 10 bases at V and 6 bases at J, with 25 bases in the middle. The CDR3 sequence is 16 residues long.

The V and J genes are TRBV27 and TRBJ2-3; 10 bases are shared with TRBD2. Germline V CDR1 and CDR2: MNHEY, SMNVEV (reference sequence). The CDR3 sequence is 16 residues long. V gave up 7 bases and J gave up 2 bases; unmatched junction bases: 9. CDR3 bases: TGTGCCAGCACCGGAAGCGGGAGGGGTTTCACAGATACGCAGTATTTT. Translating gives CASTGSGRGFTDTQYF.

This sequence joins TRBV3-1 and TRBJ2-1; D might be TRBD2 (6 bases). The CDR3 length is 14 residues. V dropped 8 bases and J dropped 3 bases, with 14 bases sitting between them. The germline CDR1 and CDR2 sequences are LGHDT and YNNKEL (reference sequence). The CDR3 nucleotides read TGTGCCAGCGGATCCCTGACTAGCTACAATGAGCAGTTCTTC. This sequence encodes CASGSLTSYNEQFF.

The chain recombines TRBV20-1 with TRBJ1-5, with TRBD1 identical over 7 bases. The junction had 7 bases not matched to a gene; V was cut back by 1 base and J by 1 base. CDR1 and CDR2 from the germline V gene are DFQATT and SNEGSKA (reference sequence). This CDR3 is 16 amino acids long. This chain's CDR3 is CSARGLRQGSNQPQHF. The CDR3 region has the DNA TGCAGTGCTAGAGGTTTGAGACAGGGAAGCAATCAGCCCCAGCATTTT.

CDR3 in DNA: TGCGCCAGCAGCTCAAGACTCGTAATGATATACAATGAGCAGTTCTTC. Protein sequence: CASSSRLVMIYNEQFF. This chain connects TRBV5-1 to TRBJ2-1; D gene uncertain. CDR3 length: 16 amino acids. Germline loops: CDR1 SGHRS, CDR2 YFSETQ. V was clipped by 3 bases and J by 4 bases, with 17 bases between them.

The chain has TRBV20-1 and TRBJ2-7; D gene uncertain. The CDR3 sequence is 12 residues long. V dropped 1 base and J dropped 7 bases, with 11 bases sitting between them. Germline V gives CDR1 DFQATT, CDR2 SNEGSKA (reference sequence). CDR3 nucleotide sequence: TGCAGTGCTAGAGTTCGGTACAATGAGCAGTACTTC. The encoded protein is CSARVRYNEQYF.

This clonotype came up many times. V is TRBV24-1 and J is TRBJ2-5; 7 bases agree with TRBD1. The germline V gene has CDR1 KGHDR and CDR2 SFDVKD. Trimming removed 1 base from V and 5 bases from J; junction bases left unmatched: 0. The CDR3 runs 13 residues. CDR3 in amino acids: CATSDFRGETQYF. CDR3 DNA sequence: TGTGCCACCAGTGATTTCAGGGGGGAGACCCAGTACTTC.

This chain uses TRBV6-1 with TRBJ2-3; 8 bases map to TRBD2. There are 17 residues in the CDR3. Trimming took 6 bases from V and 5 from J; bases not matched to a gene: 16. Germline V CDR1 and CDR2: MNHNS, SASEGT. The CDR3 here is CASRGIPGLGVIDTQYF. The DNA of the CDR3 is TGTGCCAGCAGAGGCATACCGGGACTAGGGGTTATAGATACGCAGTATTTT.

Ten or more counts support this clonotype. The chain has TRBV12-3 or TRBV12-4 and TRBJ1-4; a possible D gene is TRBD1 (5 bases). There are 13 residues in the CDR3. The germline V and J ends were trimmed by 7 bases and 5 bases, with 11 bases remaining between them. CDR3 sequence reads: CASNGGVNEKLFF. CDR3 sequence (DNA): TGTGCCAGCAACGGAGGGGTGAATGAAAAACTGTTTTTT.

The gene calls are TRBV3-1 and TRBJ1-5; 10 positions agree with TRBD1. Germline V CDR1 and CDR2: LGHDT, YNNKEL (reference sequence). The CDR3 consists of 15 residues. Trimming took 4 bases from V and 6 from J; bases not matched to a gene: 6. The CDR3 protein is CASSRGTGVAQPQHF. CDR3 nucleotide sequence: TGTGCCAGCAGCCGCGGGACAGGGGTTGCTCAGCCCCAGCATTTT.

The chain joins TRBV7-8 to TRBJ2-1; TRBD1 might be the D (6 bases). Trimming shortened V by 2 bases and J by 5 bases, and 10 bases separated the two germline ends. The germline V gene encodes CDR1 SGHVS and CDR2 FQNEAQ. The CDR3 extends over 14 amino acids. CDR3 residues: CASSLSRQDNEQFF. CDR3 coding DNA: TGTGCCAGCAGCTTATCCCGACAGGACAATGAGCAGTTCTTC.